One sample yielded the 19 T cell receptor beta chains listed below, sequenced in a study of CD8 T cells in ankylosing spondylitis. Regarding the study as a whole: Several highly homologous variants formed a TCR beta motif that appeared characteristic of ankylosing spondylitis blood.

For these receptors, no antigen is known. TCRdb re-analysed the 5' RACE reads in MiXCR, keeping a single row per CDR3 protein. The table records about 420,000 distinct CDR3 sequences, approximately 20% of them present only once. Sequenced sample: blood, either unsorted or a sorted T cell fraction (not recorded which). The receptors were sampled from a male donor with ankylosing spondylitis.

This clonotype was seen only a few times. The J gene is TRBJ2-7, the V gene TRBV4-3, with a possible D match to TRBD1 (5 bases). The V end lost 0 bases, the J end lost 2 bases, and 11 bases lay between the germline ends. Per germline, CDR1 LGHNA and CDR2 YSLEER. The CDR3 length is 15 residues. The CDR3 DNA sequence: TGCGCCAGCAGCCAAGAGATAGGGGCGACCTACGAGCAGTACTTC. Protein: CASSQEIGATYEQYF.

This chain links TRBV11-2 with TRBJ2-3; D is perhaps TRBD2 (6 bases). This CDR3 is 16 amino acids long. Trimming removed 1 base from V and 9 bases from J, with 20 bases in between. Germline V gene lookup returns CDR1 SGHAT and CDR2 FQNNGV. CDR3: CASSLGLGAEEGTQYF. The CDR3 nucleotides are TGTGCCAGCAGCTTAGGGTTAGGGGCGGAGGAGGGAACGCAGTATTTT.

The chain is built from TRBV5-5 and TRBJ2-7; 7 bases are a match to TRBD1. Germline assignment: CDR1 SGHKS and CDR2 YYEKEE (reference sequence). Germline trimming cut 2 bases from V and 2 bases from J; bases unmatched to any gene: 7. The length of the CDR3 is 15 residues. DNA of the CDR3: TGTGCCAGCAGCTTTCGCCGGGACAGCCCCTACGAGCAGTACTTC. Translation gives CASSFRRDSPYEQYF.

This clonotype was seen a handful of times. J is TRBJ2-1 and V is TRBV7-6; 9 bases line up with TRBD1. The V and J ends lost 3 bases and 4 bases, in that order; junction bases with no gene match: 10. Germline CDR1 SGHVS, CDR2 FNYEAQ. This CDR3 contains 17 residues. In DNA form, the CDR3 reads TGTGCCAGCAGCTTGGTCCTCTGGGACAGGGCTTACAATGAGCAGTTCTTC. Translated, it gives CASSLVLWDRAYNEQFF.

This clonotype was seen a handful of times. The chain employs TRBV6-1 and TRBJ1-6, with TRBD1 as a possible D gene (6 bases). V dropped 7 bases and J dropped 7 bases, with 17 bases sitting between them. CDR1 and CDR2 from the germline V gene are MNHNS and SASEGT. The CDR3 extends over 15 amino acids. The CDR3, as DNA: TGTGCCAGCACCACGGAAGGGGGAGGGAATTCACCCCTCCACTTT. Protein product: CASTTEGGGNSPLHF.

This clonotype has a handful of counts. At one boundary the junction diverges from the germline segment, which might be a read error. The V call is TRBV5-6, the J call TRBJ2-1, with D perhaps TRBD2 (5 bases). CDR3 length: 11 amino acids. CDR1 SGHDT and CDR2 YYEEEE come from the germline V gene. CDR3 region: CASSLYGVWLF. CDR3 sequence (DNA): TGTGCCAGCAGCTTGTACGGGGTATGGCTCTTC.

The chain joins TRBV28 to TRBJ1-2; D gene unclear. V was pared by 5 bases and J by 0 bases, with 7 bases between. Germline lookup yields CDR1 MDHEN and CDR2 SYDVKM. The CDR3 loop spans 13 amino acids. DNA for the CDR3: TGTGCCAGCAGTCGGACCTCTAACTATGGCTACACCTTC. Translated, it gives CASSRTSNYGYTF.

V gene TRBV12-3 or TRBV12-4 combines with J gene TRBJ1-3; no clear D gene. The V end was cut by 4 bases, the J end by 1 base, with 14 bases between. The CDR3 covers 16 residues. The CDR3 sequence is CASSSPGEASGNTIYF. The CDR3 DNA reads as TGTGCCAGCAGTTCTCCGGGAGAAGCTTCTGGAAACACCATATATTTT.

This clonotype was observed many times. V usage is TRBV24-1 and J usage is TRBJ2-2; tentatively, D is TRBD2 (6 bases). Between the trimmed V and J ends, which lost 7 bases and 0 bases, there was a span of 11 bases. Germline V gene sequence: CDR1 KGHDR, CDR2 SFDVKD. There are 15 residues in the CDR3. The CDR3 coding sequence is TGTGCCACCAGGGGGGGACCCACGAACACCGGGGAGCTGTTTTTT. Translated: CATRGGPTNTGELFF.

This clonotype was counted only a few times. This chain joins TRBV5-5 and TRBJ2-5; D gene ambiguous. Per germline, CDR1 SGHKS and CDR2 YYEKEE (reference sequence). CDR3 length equals 16 residues. With 4 bases removed from V and 1 base from J, the gap between germline ends came to 17 bases. CDR3 DNA: TGTGCCAGCAGCCCTGGACGGCTTGATGTCCAAGAGACCCAGTACTTC. Protein: CASSPGRLDVQETQYF.

The V gene is TRBV28, the J gene TRBJ2-2; 9 bases agree with TRBD2. The trim removed 0 bases at V and 7 bases at J, leaving 9 bases unmatched. Germline V gene data show CDR1 as MDHEN and CDR2 as SYDVKM. This CDR3 contains 17 residues. In DNA, the CDR3 is TGTGCCAGCAGTTTATGGGGTGTAGCGGGAGTGATCGGGGAGCTGTTTTTT. Residues: CASSLWGVAGVIGELFF. The whole variable domain, remainder taken from reference TRBV28 and TRBJ2-2, is DVKVTQSSRYLVKRTGEKVFLECVQDMDHENMFWYRQDPGLGLRLIYFSYDVKMKEKGDIPEGYSVSREKKERFSLILESASTNQTSMYLCASSLWGVAGVIGELFFGEGSRLTVL.

CDR3 residues: CASSERETSYNEQFF. The DNA of the CDR3 is TGTGCCAGCAGTGAGAGGGAAACCTCCTACAATGAGCAGTTCTTC. The rearrangement uses TRBV2 and TRBJ2-1; a weak D match, TRBD2 (5 bases). V lost 3 bases to trimming and J lost 0 bases, with 9 bases between them. The germline V gene encodes CDR1 SNHLY and CDR2 FYNNEI. The CDR3 is 15 residues long.

This clonotype was counted once. The rearrangement links TRBV24-1 to TRBJ2-1, with D possibly called TRBD1 or TRBD2 (5 bases each). Trimming cost V 9 bases and J 7 bases, with 21 bases left between them. Germline lookup yields CDR1 KGHDR and CDR2 SFDVKD. The CDR3 totals 15 residues. The CDR3 region is CATGSGTTPVNEQFF. The CDR3 DNA reads TGTGCCACCGGCTCCGGGACGACCCCGGTGAATGAGCAGTTCTTC.

This clonotype occurred a few times. V gene TRBV12-3 or TRBV12-4 combines with J gene TRBJ2-2; 8 nucleotides line up with TRBD1. The CDR3 totals 15 residues. V shed 5 bases, J shed 4 bases, and the junction held 6 bases outside the gene matches. CDR3 sequence (DNA): TGTGCCAGCAGTGTAACGGGACAGGCCACCGGGGAGCTGTTTTTT. This sequence encodes CASSVTGQATGELFF.

This clonotype was observed a few times. The J gene is TRBJ1-4, the V gene TRBV7-8, with TRBD1 as a possible D gene (6 bases). V lost 5 bases and J 8 bases, leaving 15 bases between the germline ends. Germline V lookup: CDR1 SGHVS, CDR2 FQNEAQ. This CDR3 contains 14 residues. CDR3 coding DNA: TGTGCCAGCAGCCTGACAGGCCGGAGGGAAAAACTGTTTTTT. Residues: CASSLTGRREKLFF.

The genes are TRBV2 and TRBJ2-1; a weak D match, TRBD2 (6 bases). CDR3 length: 13 amino acids. Germline lookup yields CDR1 SNHLY and CDR2 FYNNEI. Trimming pared 4 bases from V and 5 bases from J, leaving 9 bases between. The CDR3 is CASSVGGNNEQFF. The CDR3 DNA is TGTGCCAGCAGTGTGGGGGGAAACAATGAGCAGTTCTTC. The full variable domain, rest sourced from reference TRBV2 and TRBJ2-1, is EPEVTQTPSHQVTQMGQEVILRCVPISNHLYFYWYRQILGQKVEFLVSFYNNEISEKSEIFDDQFSVERPDGSNFTLKIRSTKLEDSAMYFCASSVGGNNEQFFGPGTRLTVL.

The chain is built from TRBV12-3 or TRBV12-4 and TRBJ2-2; TRBD2 matches at 9 bases. The CDR3 totals 13 residues. J was trimmed by 7 bases and V by 10 bases; bases with no gene match: 7. The CDR3 spells CATGVAGDGELFF. In DNA form, the CDR3 reads TGTGCCACCGGGGTAGCGGGAGACGGGGAGCTGTTTTTT.

This clonotype was recorded at least ten times. The genes are TRBV12-3 or TRBV12-4 and TRBJ1-1; D is possibly TRBD1 (5 bases). The CDR3 length is 14 residues. Deletions cut 2 bases from V and 2 bases from J, with 9 bases between. The CDR3 is CASSLLTANTEAFF. The DNA of the CDR3 is TGTGCCAGCAGTTTACTGACAGCAAACACTGAAGCTTTCTTT.

The V gene is TRBV11-1, the J gene TRBJ2-3; D call uncertain. The CDR3 extends over 15 amino acids. The germline V gene has CDR1 SGHAT and CDR2 FQDESV (reference sequence). The ends were cut back, 1 base at V and 4 bases at J, with 12 bases in the middle. The CDR3 nucleotides are TGTGCCAGCAGCTTAGTGCAACAGTTCGCAGATACGCAGTATTTT. Translated, it gives CASSLVQQFADTQYF.